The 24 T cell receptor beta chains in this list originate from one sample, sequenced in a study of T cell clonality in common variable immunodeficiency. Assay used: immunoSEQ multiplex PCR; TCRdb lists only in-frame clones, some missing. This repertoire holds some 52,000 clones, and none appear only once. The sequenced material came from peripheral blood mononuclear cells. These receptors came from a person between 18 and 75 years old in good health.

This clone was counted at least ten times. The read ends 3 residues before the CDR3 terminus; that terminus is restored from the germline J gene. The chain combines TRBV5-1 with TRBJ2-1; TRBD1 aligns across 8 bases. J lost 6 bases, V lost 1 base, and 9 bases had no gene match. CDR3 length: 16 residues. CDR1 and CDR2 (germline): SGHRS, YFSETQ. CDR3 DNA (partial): TGCGCCAGCAGCTTGAAACAGGGGGATCTGAGCAATGAG. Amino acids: CASSLKQGDLSNE. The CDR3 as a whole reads CASSLKQGDLSNEQFF. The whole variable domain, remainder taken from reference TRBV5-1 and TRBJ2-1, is KAGVTQTPRYLIKTRGQQVTLSCSPISGHRSVSWYQQTPGQGLQFLFEYFSETQRNKGNFPGRFSGRQFSNSRSEMNVSTLELGDSALYLCASSLKQGDLSNEQFFGPGTRLTVL.

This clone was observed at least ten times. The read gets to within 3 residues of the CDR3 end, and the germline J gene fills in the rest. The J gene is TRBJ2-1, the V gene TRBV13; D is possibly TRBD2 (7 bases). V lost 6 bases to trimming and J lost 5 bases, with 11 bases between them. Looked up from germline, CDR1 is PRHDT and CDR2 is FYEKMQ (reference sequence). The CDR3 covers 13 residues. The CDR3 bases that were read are TGTGCCAGCAGGGGGGGGGCCAACAATGAG. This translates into CASRGGANNE. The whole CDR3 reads CASRGGANNEQFF.

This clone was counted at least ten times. The CDR3 bases that were read are TGCGCCAGCAGCTTGGCCACGCAGGCGTTGAACACTGAA. The encoded protein is CASSLATQALNTE. The CDR3, in full, reads CASSLATQALNTEAFF. J is TRBJ1-1 and V is TRBV5-1, with D hard to call. The CDR3 goes on 3 residues after the read ends, and that part is filled in from the germline J gene. V lost 0 bases and J lost 0, with 12 bases in between. CDR1 SGHRS and CDR2 YFSETQ come from the germline V gene. The CDR3 sequence is 16 residues long.

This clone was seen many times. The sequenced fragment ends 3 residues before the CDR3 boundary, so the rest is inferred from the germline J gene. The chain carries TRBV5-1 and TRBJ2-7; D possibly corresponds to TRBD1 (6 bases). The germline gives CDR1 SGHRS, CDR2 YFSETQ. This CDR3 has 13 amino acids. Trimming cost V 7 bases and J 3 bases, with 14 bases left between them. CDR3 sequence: CASRDNSLYEQYF. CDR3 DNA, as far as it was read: TGCGCCAGCCGGGACAACTCTCTCTACGAG.

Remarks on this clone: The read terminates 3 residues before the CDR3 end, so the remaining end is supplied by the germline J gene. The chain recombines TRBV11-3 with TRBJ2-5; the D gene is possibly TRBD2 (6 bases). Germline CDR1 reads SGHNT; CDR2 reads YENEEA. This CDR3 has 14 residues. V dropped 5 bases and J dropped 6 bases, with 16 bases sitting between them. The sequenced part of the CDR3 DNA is TGTGCCAGCAGCCGTACGGAGGGCCAGAAGACC. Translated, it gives CASSRTEGQKT. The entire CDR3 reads CASSRTEGQKTQYF.

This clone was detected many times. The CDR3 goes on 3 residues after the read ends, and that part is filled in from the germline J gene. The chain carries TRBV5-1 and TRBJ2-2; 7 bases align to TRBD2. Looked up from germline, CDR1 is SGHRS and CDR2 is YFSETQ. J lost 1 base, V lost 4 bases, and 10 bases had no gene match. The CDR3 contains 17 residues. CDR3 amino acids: CASSPWAGAGNTGELFF. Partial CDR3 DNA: TGCGCCAGCAGCCCGTGGGCGGGAGCGGGGAACACCGGGGAG.

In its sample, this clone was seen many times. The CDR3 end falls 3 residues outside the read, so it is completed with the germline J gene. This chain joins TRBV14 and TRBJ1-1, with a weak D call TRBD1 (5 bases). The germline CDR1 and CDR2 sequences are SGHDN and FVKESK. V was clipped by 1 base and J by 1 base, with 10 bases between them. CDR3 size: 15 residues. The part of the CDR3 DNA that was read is TGTGCCAGCAGCCAAGTGGGGCATGGGAACACTGAA. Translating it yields CASSQVGHGNTE. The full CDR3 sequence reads CASSQVGHGNTEAFF.

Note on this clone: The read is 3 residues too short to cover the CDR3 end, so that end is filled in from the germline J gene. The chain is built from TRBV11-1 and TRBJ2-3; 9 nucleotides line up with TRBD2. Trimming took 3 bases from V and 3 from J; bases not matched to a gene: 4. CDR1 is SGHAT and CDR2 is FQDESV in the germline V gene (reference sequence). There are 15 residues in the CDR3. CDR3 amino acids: CASSFQTSGTDTQYF. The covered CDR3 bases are TGTGCCAGCAGCTTCCAGACTAGCGGAACAGATACG.

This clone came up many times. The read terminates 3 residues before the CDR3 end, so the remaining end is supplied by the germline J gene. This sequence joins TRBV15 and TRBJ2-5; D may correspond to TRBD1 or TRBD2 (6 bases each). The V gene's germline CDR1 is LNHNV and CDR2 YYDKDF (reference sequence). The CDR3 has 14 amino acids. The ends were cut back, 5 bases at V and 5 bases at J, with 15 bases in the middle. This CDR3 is CATSGGTRWETQYF. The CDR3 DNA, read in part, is TGTGCCACCAGCGGCGGGACACGCTGGGAGACC. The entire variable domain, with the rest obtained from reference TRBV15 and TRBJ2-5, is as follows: DAMVIQNPRYQVTQFGKPVTLSCSQTLNHNVMYWYQQKSSQAPKLLFHYYDKDFNNEADTPDNFQSRRPNTSFCFLDIRSPGLGDTAMYLCATSGGTRWETQYFGPGTRLLVL.

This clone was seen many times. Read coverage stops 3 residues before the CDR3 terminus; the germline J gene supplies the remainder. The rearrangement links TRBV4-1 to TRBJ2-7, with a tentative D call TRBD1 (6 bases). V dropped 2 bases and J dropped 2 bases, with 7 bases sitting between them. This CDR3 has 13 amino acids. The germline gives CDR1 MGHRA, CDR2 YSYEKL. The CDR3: CASSQRTAYEQYF. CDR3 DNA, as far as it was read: TGCGCCAGCAGCCAACGGACAGCCTACGAG.

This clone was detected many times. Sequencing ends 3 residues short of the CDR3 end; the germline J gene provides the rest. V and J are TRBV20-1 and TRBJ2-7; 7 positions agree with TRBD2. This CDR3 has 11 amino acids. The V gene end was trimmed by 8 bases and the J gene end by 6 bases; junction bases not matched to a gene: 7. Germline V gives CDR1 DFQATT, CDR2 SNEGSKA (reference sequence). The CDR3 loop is CSLGWGGEQYF. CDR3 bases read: TGCAGTCTAGGGTGGGGGGGCGAG.

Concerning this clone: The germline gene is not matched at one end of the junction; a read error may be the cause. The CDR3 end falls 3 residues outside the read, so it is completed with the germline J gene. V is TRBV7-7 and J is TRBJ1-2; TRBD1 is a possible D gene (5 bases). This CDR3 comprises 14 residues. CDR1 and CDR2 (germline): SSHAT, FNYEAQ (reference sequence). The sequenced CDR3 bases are TGTGCTAGCAGCTTAAACGGAGGGGCAGATACC. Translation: CASSLNGGADT. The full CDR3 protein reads CASSLNGGADTYTF.

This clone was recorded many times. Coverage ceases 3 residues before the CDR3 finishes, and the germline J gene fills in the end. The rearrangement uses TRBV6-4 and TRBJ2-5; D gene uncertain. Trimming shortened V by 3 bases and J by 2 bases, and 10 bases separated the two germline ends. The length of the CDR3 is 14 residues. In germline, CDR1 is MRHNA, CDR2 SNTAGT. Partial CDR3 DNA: TGTGCCAGCAGTGAAATGGCAAATCAAGAGACC. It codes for CASSEMANQET. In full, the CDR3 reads CASSEMANQETQYF.

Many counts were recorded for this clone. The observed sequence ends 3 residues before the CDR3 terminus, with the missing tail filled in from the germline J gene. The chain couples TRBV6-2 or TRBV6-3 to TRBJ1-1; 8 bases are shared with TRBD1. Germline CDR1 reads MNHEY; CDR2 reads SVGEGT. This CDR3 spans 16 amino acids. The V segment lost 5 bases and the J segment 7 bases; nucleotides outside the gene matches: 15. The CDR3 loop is CASSTDRAAERIEAFF. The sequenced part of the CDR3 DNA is TGTGCCAGCAGTACGGACAGGGCTGCGGAAAGGATTGAA.

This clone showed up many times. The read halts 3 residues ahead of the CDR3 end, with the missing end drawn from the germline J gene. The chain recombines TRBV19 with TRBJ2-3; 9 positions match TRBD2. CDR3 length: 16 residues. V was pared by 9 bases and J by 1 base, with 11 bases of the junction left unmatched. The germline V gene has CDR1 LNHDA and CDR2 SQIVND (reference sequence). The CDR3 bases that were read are TGTGCCAGCGATATTCGTGTAGCGGGAGGCACAGATACG. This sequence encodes CASDIRVAGGTDT. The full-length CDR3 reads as CASDIRVAGGTDTQYF.

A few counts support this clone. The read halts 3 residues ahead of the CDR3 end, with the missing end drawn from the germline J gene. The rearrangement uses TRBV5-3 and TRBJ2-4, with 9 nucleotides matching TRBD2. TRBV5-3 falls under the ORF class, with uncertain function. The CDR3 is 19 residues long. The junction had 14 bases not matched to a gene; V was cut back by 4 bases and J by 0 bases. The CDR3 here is CARSPGGSGSGLAKNIQYF. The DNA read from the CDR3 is TGTGCCAGAAGCCCCGGTGGTAGCGGGAGTGGGCTAGCCAAAAACATT.

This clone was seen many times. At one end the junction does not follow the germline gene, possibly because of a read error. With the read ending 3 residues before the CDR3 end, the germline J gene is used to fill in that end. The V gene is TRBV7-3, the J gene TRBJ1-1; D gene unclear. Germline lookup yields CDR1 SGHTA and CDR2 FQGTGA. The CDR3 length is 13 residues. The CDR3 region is CASSVTEGYEAFF. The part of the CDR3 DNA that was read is TGTGCCAGCAGCGTAACAGAGGGCTATGAA.

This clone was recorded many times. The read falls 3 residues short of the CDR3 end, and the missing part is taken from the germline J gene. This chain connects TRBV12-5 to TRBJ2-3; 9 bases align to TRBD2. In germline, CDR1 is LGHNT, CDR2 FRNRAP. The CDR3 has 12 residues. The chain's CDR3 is CASGSSGTTQYF. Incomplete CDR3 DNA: TGTGCTAGTGGCTCTAGCGGGACGACG. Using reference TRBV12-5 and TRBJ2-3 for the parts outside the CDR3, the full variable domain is DARVTQTPRHKVTEMGQEVTMRCQPILGHNTVFWYRQTMMQGLELLAYFRNRAPLDDSGMPKDRFSAEMPDATLATLKIQPSEPRDSAVYFCASGSSGTTQYFGPGTRLTVL.

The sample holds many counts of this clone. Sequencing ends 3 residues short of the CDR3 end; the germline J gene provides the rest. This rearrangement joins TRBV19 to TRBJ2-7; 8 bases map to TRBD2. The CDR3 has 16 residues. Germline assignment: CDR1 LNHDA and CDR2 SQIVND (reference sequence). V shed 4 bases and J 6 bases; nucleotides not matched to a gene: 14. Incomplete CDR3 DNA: TGTGCCAGTAGTACTGATCCGAGCGGGAGATCAGGCGAG. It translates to CASSTDPSGRSGE. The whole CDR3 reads CASSTDPSGRSGEQYF.

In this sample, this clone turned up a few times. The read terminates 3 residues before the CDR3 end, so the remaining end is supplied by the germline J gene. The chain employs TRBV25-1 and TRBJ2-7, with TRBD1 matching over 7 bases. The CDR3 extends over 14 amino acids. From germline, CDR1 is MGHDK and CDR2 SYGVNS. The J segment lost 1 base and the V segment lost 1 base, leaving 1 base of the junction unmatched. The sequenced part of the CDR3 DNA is TGTGCCAGCAGTGAATGGGGACAGTCCTACGAG. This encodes CASSEWGQSYE. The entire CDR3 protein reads CASSEWGQSYEQYF.

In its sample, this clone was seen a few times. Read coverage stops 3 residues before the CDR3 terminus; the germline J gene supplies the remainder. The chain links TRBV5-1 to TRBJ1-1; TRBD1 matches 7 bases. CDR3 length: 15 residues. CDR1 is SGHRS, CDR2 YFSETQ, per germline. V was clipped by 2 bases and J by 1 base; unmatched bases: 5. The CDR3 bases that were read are TGCGCCAGCAGCTTATACAGGGGCCGGAACACTGAA. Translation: CASSLYRGRNTE. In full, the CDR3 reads CASSLYRGRNTEAFF.

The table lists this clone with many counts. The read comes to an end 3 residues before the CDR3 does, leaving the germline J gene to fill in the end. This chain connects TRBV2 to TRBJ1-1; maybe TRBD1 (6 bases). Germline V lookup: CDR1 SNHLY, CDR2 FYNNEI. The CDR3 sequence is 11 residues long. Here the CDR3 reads CASSADRRAFF. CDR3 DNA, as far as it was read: TGTGCCAGCAGTGCCGACAGGCGA.

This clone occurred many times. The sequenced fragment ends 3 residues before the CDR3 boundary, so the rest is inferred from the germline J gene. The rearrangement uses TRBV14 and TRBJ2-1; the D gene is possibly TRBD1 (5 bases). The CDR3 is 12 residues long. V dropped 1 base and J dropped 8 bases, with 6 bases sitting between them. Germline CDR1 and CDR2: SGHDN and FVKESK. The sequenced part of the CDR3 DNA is TGTGCCAGCAGCCAAGGGGGCGATGAG. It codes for CASSQGGDE. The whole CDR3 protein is CASSQGGDEQFF.

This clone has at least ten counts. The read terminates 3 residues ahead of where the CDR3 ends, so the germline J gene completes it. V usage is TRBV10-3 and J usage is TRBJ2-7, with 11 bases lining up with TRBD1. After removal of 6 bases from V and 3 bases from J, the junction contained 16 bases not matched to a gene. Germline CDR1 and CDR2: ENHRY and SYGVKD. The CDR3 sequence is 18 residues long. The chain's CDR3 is CAIRTLPGTGGVGYEQYF. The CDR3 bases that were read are TGTGCCATCAGAACCCTCCCCGGGACAGGGGGAGTAGGCTACGAG.